The clone carrying this T cell receptor beta chain was seen many times. No antigen is known for it. Amplified material comprised TCR beta CDR3 regions derived from RNA transcripts. RT-PCR was first run with HTBI primers, then multiplex PCR in a second round. TCRdb re-derived calls from the multiplex PCR reads in MiXCR, one entry per CDR3 protein. The sample consists of under 350,000 distinct CDR3 sequences, about a sixth of them appearing once. These data come from a study of Graves' ophthalmopathy and Graves' hyperthyroidism. Across the whole study: Upon initial diagnosis and before any treatment, peripheral blood was collected.

Trimming left V 1 base short and J 4 bases short, with 4 bases between. Germline V gene data show CDR1 as SEHNR and CDR2 as FQNEAQ (reference sequence). The CDR3 consists of 12 residues. General study results and limits: Clonotypes were expanded in thyroid at above 0.001 frequency, and most also appeared in blood. The study's model predicted ophthalmopathy progression at about 68% sensitivity and about 72% specificity.

Sequenced sample: peripheral blood. J is TRBJ1-1 and V is TRBV7-9; D uncertain. The source is an adult man with Graves' ophthalmopathy. CDR3 in amino acids: CASSLDGTEAFF. CDR3 nucleotides: TGTGCCAGCAGCTTAGATGGCACTGAAGCTTTCTTT.